One sample yielded the 5 T cell receptor beta chains listed below, sequenced in a study of T cell repertoires and Cas9 in healthy adults. The method was immunoSEQ multiplex PCR; TCRdb's version includes in-frame clones alone and lacks a portion of them. The data show 11,000 to 15,000 clones, roughly 89% seen once. The source material was Tregs (CD4+, CD25+, CD127-, CD137-, CD154-) from PBMCs; culture status not recorded. Receptor source: a human donor in good health.

The V gene is TRBV11-2, the J gene TRBJ1-2, with 8 bases matching TRBD1. V was clipped by 5 bases and J by 9 bases; unmatched bases: 8. Germline CDR1 is SGHAT and CDR2 is FQNNGV. This CDR3 spans 13 amino acids. CDR3 sequence: CASSPGTGLSYTF. The CDR3 bases are TGTGCCAGCAGCCCCGGGACAGGTCTTAGCTACACCTTC.

The chain combines TRBV5-6 with TRBJ1-2; the D is unclear. Trimming removed 0 bases at V and 14 bases at J, with 11 bases between. The CDR3 totals 11 residues. Germline V gene lookup returns CDR1 SGHDT and CDR2 YYEEEE. The CDR3 loop reads CASSLAVGWTF. In DNA, the CDR3 is TGTGCCAGCAGCTTGGCGGTGGGCTGGACCTTC.

CDR3 sequence (DNA): TGTGCCAGTAGTGCAGCCCCTAGCACTGAAGCTTTCTTT. It codes for CASSAAPSTEAFF. The chain couples TRBV19 to TRBJ1-1; D is undetermined. Trimming took 5 bases from V and 4 from J, leaving 11 bases between them. Germline V gene data show CDR1 as LNHDA and CDR2 as SQIVND (reference sequence). This CDR3 contains 13 residues.

CDR3 coding DNA: TGTGCCAGCAGCACTAAACAGGGTTCACCCCTCCACTTT. This encodes CASSTKQGSPLHF. The chain couples TRBV7-2 to TRBJ1-6; D possibly corresponds to TRBD1 (6 bases). CDR1 SGHTA and CDR2 FQGNSA come from the germline V gene. Deletions cut 5 bases from V and 9 bases from J, with 11 bases between. This CDR3 is 13 amino acids long.

The chain couples TRBV14 to TRBJ2-7; 7 bases fit TRBD1. V lost 0 bases to trimming and J lost 5 bases; unmatched junction nucleotides: 7. CDR1 and CDR2 from the germline V gene are SGHDN and FVKESK. The CDR3 covers 15 residues. In DNA form, the CDR3 reads TGTGCCAGCAGCCAAGATACAGGGGTCTGGGACGAGCAGTACTTC. This gives the protein CASSQDTGVWDEQYF.